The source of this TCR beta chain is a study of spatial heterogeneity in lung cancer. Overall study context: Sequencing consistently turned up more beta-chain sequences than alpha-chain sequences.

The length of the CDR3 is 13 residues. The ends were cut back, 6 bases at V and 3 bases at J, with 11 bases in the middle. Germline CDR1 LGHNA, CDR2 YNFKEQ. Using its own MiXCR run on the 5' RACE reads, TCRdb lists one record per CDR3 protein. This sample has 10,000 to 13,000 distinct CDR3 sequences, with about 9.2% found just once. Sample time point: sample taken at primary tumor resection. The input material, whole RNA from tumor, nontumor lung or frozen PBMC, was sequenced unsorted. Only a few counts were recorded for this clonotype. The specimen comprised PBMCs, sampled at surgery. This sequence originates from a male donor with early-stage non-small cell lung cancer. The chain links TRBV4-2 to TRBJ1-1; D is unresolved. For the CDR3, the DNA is TGTGCCAGCAGTCAGAAATATCACACTGAAGCTTTCTTT. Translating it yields CASSQKYHTEAFF.